This entry lists 9 T cell receptor beta chains sequenced from one sample in a study of blood T cell repertoires in COVID-19. The repertoire was sequenced with immunoSEQ multiplex PCR; TCRdb's copy has only in-frame clones and lacks some. The data contain approximately 61,000 clones, 75% to 90% of them singletons. Sequenced sample: peripheral blood. The receptors derive from a human donor in a cohort sampled during active COVID-19.

The chain combines TRBV3-1 (or the pseudogene TRBV3-2) with TRBJ1-2; D is possibly TRBD1 (6 bases). This CDR3 has 15 amino acids. The V and J ends lost 4 bases and 4 bases respectively, with 16 bases between them. Germline V gives CDR1 LGHDT, CDR2 YNNKEL (reference sequence). The CDR3 loop reads CASSPGTSTSYGYTF. DNA of the CDR3: TGTGCCAGCAGCCCTGGGACATCCACTTCCTATGGCTACACCTTC.

This chain uses TRBV3-1 (or the pseudogene TRBV3-2) with TRBJ2-3; the match to TRBD2 covers 8 bases. The CDR3 extends over 15 amino acids. The V segment lost 2 bases and the J segment 1 base; nucleotides outside the gene matches: 2. Germline assignment: CDR1 LGHDT and CDR2 YNNKEL (reference sequence). As DNA, the CDR3 is TGTGCCAGCAGCCAATCTAGCGGGCGCACAGATACGCAGTATTTT. Its protein product is CASSQSSGRTDTQYF.

The rearrangement uses TRBV6-6 and TRBJ1-2; D perhaps matches TRBD1 (6 bases). V was clipped by 5 bases and J by 4 bases, with 23 bases between them. This CDR3 is 17 amino acids long. Germline assignment: CDR1 MNHNY and CDR2 SVGAGI (reference sequence). CDR3 region: CASSLESHRDNGYGYTF. The CDR3 region has the DNA TGTGCCAGCAGTCTCGAATCACACCGGGACAACGGCTATGGCTACACCTTC.

The chain carries TRBV27 and TRBJ2-7; D may be TRBD1 (5 bases). The germline CDR1 and CDR2 sequences are MNHEY and SMNVEV (reference sequence). V was trimmed by 3 bases and J by 5 bases, leaving 20 bases between them. The CDR3 extends over 16 amino acids. The CDR3 protein is CASSFPIPPRVDEQYF. As DNA, the CDR3 is TGTGCCAGCAGTTTCCCAATCCCCCCCAGGGTCGACGAGCAGTACTTC.

The chain carries TRBV3-1 (or the pseudogene TRBV3-2) and TRBJ2-7; a possible D gene is TRBD1 (6 bases). The germline CDR1 and CDR2 sequences are LGHDT and YNNKEL (reference sequence). V was trimmed by 4 bases and J by 5 bases, leaving 9 bases between them. The CDR3 runs to 12 residues. This CDR3 reads CASSRTVDEQYF. CDR3 DNA: TGTGCCAGCAGCCGGACAGTTGACGAGCAGTACTTC.

The chain links TRBV3-1 (or the pseudogene TRBV3-2) to TRBJ2-1; 8 bases are shared with TRBD2. The CDR3 runs 17 residues. Trimming took 1 base from V and 7 from J; bases not matched to a gene: 12. The germline V gene has CDR1 LGHDT and CDR2 YNNKEL (reference sequence). CDR3: CASSQAFFSGKSNEQFF. The CDR3 DNA sequence: TGTGCCAGCAGCCAAGCTTTCTTTAGCGGGAAAAGTAATGAGCAGTTCTTC.

The genes are TRBV15 and TRBJ2-7, with D perhaps TRBD1 (6 bases). The CDR3 loop spans 13 amino acids. Germline V lookup: CDR1 LNHNV, CDR2 YYDKDF (reference sequence). The germline V and J ends were trimmed by 2 bases and 6 bases, with 11 bases remaining between them. The CDR3 region is CATSRKQGGEQYF. In nucleotides, the CDR3 is TGTGCCACCAGCAGAAAACAGGGTGGCGAGCAGTACTTC.

This chain connects TRBV18 to TRBJ1-4, with D possibly matching TRBD1 (5 bases). CDR1 and CDR2 from the germline V gene are KGHSH and LQKENI. The length of the CDR3 is 14 residues. V gave up 2 bases and J gave up 4 bases, with 8 bases separating them. CDR3 sequence (DNA): TGTGCCAGCTCACCAGACAGTTATAATGAAAAACTGTTTTTT. Translating gives CASSPDSYNEKLFF.

This clone was seen only a few times. The chain combines TRBV10-3 with TRBJ2-7; D uncertain. The germline gives CDR1 ENHRY, CDR2 SYGVKD. The CDR3 extends over 14 amino acids. Trimming cost V 4 bases and J 7 bases, with 17 bases left between them. CDR3 protein: CAISVTSIEDEQYF. CDR3 in DNA: TGTGCCATCAGTGTGACCTCAATTGAGGATGAGCAGTACTTC.